These 18 T cell receptor beta chains were sequenced from one sample in a study of T-cell reconstitution after alpha-beta-depleted transplantation in children. Preparation of the TCRbeta library was carried out with unique molecular identifiers. Using its own MiXCR run on the PCR reads, TCRdb lists one record per CDR3 protein. The table records about 600,000 distinct CDR3 sequences, about 10% of them present only once. Specimen: PBMCs from the stem cell graft donor, collected from the stem cell graft. The receptors stem from a human donor who donated a stem cell graft to a child with acute myeloid leukemia.

The chain carries TRBV4-3 and TRBJ2-3, with D perhaps TRBD1 (5 bases). Germline V gene sequence: CDR1 LGHNA, CDR2 YSLEER. There are 13 residues in the CDR3. Deletions cut 4 bases from V and 6 bases from J, with 11 bases between. The CDR3 DNA reads as TGCGCCAGCAGCCCCAGGGTGGGGGATACGCAGTATTTT. It codes for CASSPRVGDTQYF.

This chain joins TRBV20-1 and TRBJ2-1, with 7 bases fitting TRBD2. This CDR3 spans 17 amino acids. CDR1 DFQATT and CDR2 SNEGSKA come from the germline V gene (reference sequence). V lost 4 bases and J lost 7; bases outside the gene matches: 19. The CDR3 is CSANPPIGEGPYNEQFF. The CDR3 DNA reads TGCAGTGCTAATCCGCCGATCGGGGAGGGCCCATATAATGAGCAGTTCTTC.

This clonotype was seen at least ten times. The junction and the germline gene differ at one end; a read error may be behind it. CDR3 bases: TGTGCCAGCAGAGAAGGCGGGACAGGGACGTACGAGCAGTACTTC. Translated, it gives CASREGGTGTYEQYF. The chain combines TRBV6-1 with TRBJ2-7; 9 bases agree with TRBD1. Germline V lookup: CDR1 MNHNS, CDR2 SASEGT. This CDR3 comprises 15 residues.

The chain couples TRBV7-3 to TRBJ2-7, with D possibly TRBD2 on 6 matching bases. V shed 5 bases and J shed 8 bases, with 16 bases lying between them. This CDR3 contains 13 residues. Germline V gene data show CDR1 as SGHTA and CDR2 as FQGTGA. CDR3 sequence reads: CASSKEGLTKQYF. The CDR3 nucleotides are TGTGCCAGCAGCAAGGAGGGCCTGACAAAGCAGTACTTC.

This clonotype was counted between two and nine times. V is TRBV7-2 and J is TRBJ2-1, with 10 bases fitting TRBD2. V was pared by 5 bases and J by 6 bases, with 4 bases of the junction left unmatched. The germline CDR1 and CDR2 sequences are SGHTA and FQGNSA. The CDR3 totals 14 residues. The CDR3 loop is CASSTGLASNEQFF. The CDR3 DNA reads as TGTGCCAGCAGCACGGGACTAGCGTCCAATGAGCAGTTCTTC.

This clonotype has more than one count but fewer than ten. The chain is built from TRBV5-5 and TRBJ1-4, with 8 nucleotides matching TRBD1. The CDR3 is 15 amino acids. After removal of 3 bases from V and 8 bases from J, the junction contained 9 bases not matched to a gene. The V gene's germline CDR1 is SGHKS and CDR2 YYEKEE (reference sequence). The CDR3 protein is CASSSEQGVSEKLFF. The CDR3, as DNA: TGTGCCAGCAGCTCAGAACAGGGGGTTTCAGAAAAACTGTTTTTT.

This clonotype was seen a few times. This chain joins TRBV2 and TRBJ2-1; TRBD1 aligns across 10 bases. CDR1 is SNHLY, CDR2 FYNNEI, per germline. J gave up 7 bases and V 5 bases, and 5 bases lay outside the gene matches. The CDR3 spans 14 residues. This CDR3 reads CASSQDRGLNEQFF. For the CDR3, the DNA is TGTGCCAGCAGTCAAGACAGGGGGCTTAATGAGCAGTTCTTC.

The rearrangement joins TRBV15 to TRBJ2-3, with 9 nucleotides matching TRBD2. The V gene's germline CDR1 is LNHNV and CDR2 YYDKDF (reference sequence). The CDR3 is 16 residues long. The ends lost 5 bases at V and 4 bases at J; junction bases unmatched: 10. In nucleotides, the CDR3 is TGTGCCACCAGCCTCCTTAGCGGGAGAGGCGCAGATACGCAGTATTTT. Its translation: CATSLLSGRGADTQYF.

This clonotype was seen repeatedly, ten times or more. The rearrangement uses TRBV9 and TRBJ2-3, with 8 nucleotides matching TRBD2. The CDR3 consists of 17 residues. V lost 0 bases and J lost 6; bases outside the gene matches: 12. Per the germline V gene, CDR1 is SGDLS and CDR2 is YYNGEE. The CDR3 loop reads CASSVAIRAGDGDTQYF. Here the CDR3 DNA reads TGTGCCAGCAGCGTAGCGATTCGAGCGGGAGATGGGGATACGCAGTATTTT.

The chain combines TRBV7-2 with TRBJ2-3; 7 nucleotides agree with TRBD2. The V segment lost 5 bases and the J segment 8 bases; nucleotides outside the gene matches: 7. From germline, CDR1 is SGHTA and CDR2 FQGNSA. The CDR3 is made up of 13 amino acids. CDR3 amino acids: CASSNQRDSTQYF. CDR3 DNA: TGTGCCAGCAGCAACCAGCGGGACTCTACGCAGTATTTT.

V and J are TRBV4-3 and TRBJ1-1; a possible D gene is TRBD1 (5 bases). The CDR3 sequence is 18 residues long. Trimming cost V 0 bases and J 0 bases, with 17 bases left between them. Germline CDR1 LGHNA, CDR2 YSLEER. The chain's CDR3 is CASSQDNLQGYMNTEAFF. The CDR3, as DNA: TGCGCCAGCAGCCAAGATAACTTGCAGGGTTATATGAACACTGAAGCTTTCTTT.

This clonotype was counted between two and nine times. The chain carries TRBV10-3 and TRBJ2-5, with TRBD2 matching 8 bases. The CDR3 sequence is 15 residues long. Per germline, CDR1 ENHRY and CDR2 SYGVKD. Trimming took 4 bases from V and 2 from J; bases not matched to a gene: 6. The CDR3 region is CAISVSSGAQETQYF. CDR3 DNA: TGTGCCATCAGTGTCAGTAGCGGGGCTCAAGAGACCCAGTACTTC.

V usage is TRBV29-1 and J usage is TRBJ2-7, with TRBD1 matching 10 bases. The germline V gene encodes CDR1 SQVTM and CDR2 ANQGSEA. V was pared by 7 bases and J by 7 bases, with 13 bases of the junction left unmatched. The CDR3 consists of 14 residues. The CDR3 DNA reads as TGCAGCGCCCACCCAGGGACAGGGGTTCGGGAGCAGTACTTC. It yields the protein CSAHPGTGVREQYF.

This chain joins TRBV7-9 and TRBJ2-1; 10 bases map to TRBD2. The germline gives CDR1 SEHNR, CDR2 FQNEAQ (reference sequence). The CDR3 is 16 amino acids. With V trimmed by 2 bases and J by 5 bases, 6 bases remained unmatched. The CDR3 nucleotides read TGTGCCAGCAGCTTAAGTGGACTAGCGGCTAACAATGAGCAGTTCTTC. Encoded protein: CASSLSGLAANNEQFF. Together with reference TRBV7-9 and TRBJ2-1, the CDR3 gives the full variable domain: DTGVSQNPRHKITKRGQNVTFRCDPISEHNRLYWYRQTLGQGPEFLTYFQNEAQLEKSRLLSDRFSAERPKGSFSTLEIQRTEQGDSAMYLCASSLSGLAANNEQFFGPGTRLTVL.

This clonotype was observed at least ten times. V is TRBV6-1 and J is TRBJ2-5; tentatively, D is TRBD1 or TRBD2 (5 bases each). The CDR3 extends over 15 amino acids. Trimming took off 6 bases at V and 5 bases at J, with 19 bases between the two ends. From germline, CDR1 is MNHNS and CDR2 SASEGT. The CDR3 DNA reads TGTGCCAGCAGACGAACGGGGCTGGGGGTGGAGACCCAGTACTTC. Protein sequence: CASRRTGLGVETQYF.

The rearrangement uses TRBV6-2 or TRBV6-3 and TRBJ2-1; D may be TRBD2 (6 bases). CDR3 length equals 15 residues. With 4 bases removed from V and 7 bases from J, the gap between germline ends came to 17 bases. Germline V gives CDR1 MNHEY, CDR2 SVGEGT. CDR3 sequence: CASSSSQSAGNEQFF. The CDR3 DNA reads TGTGCCAGCAGTTCCTCCCAATCTGCGGGGAATGAGCAGTTCTTC.

This clonotype has just a few counts. V usage is TRBV4-3 and J usage is TRBJ1-2, with no clear D. Germline CDR1 LGHNA, CDR2 YSLEER. The CDR3 covers 14 residues. Trimming removed 4 bases from V and 2 bases from J, with 11 bases in between. The CDR3 protein is CASSPEVGNYGYTF. In DNA, the CDR3 is TGCGCCAGCAGCCCAGAAGTGGGGAACTATGGCTACACCTTC.

The chain recombines TRBV7-2 with TRBJ1-2, with D hard to call. Germline V lookup: CDR1 SGHTA, CDR2 FQGNSA. This CDR3 region has 14 residues. Deletions cut 1 base from V and 4 bases from J, with 10 bases between. The CDR3 spells CASSLVDVPYGYTF. The CDR3 region has the DNA TGTGCCAGCAGCTTAGTCGACGTTCCCTATGGCTACACCTTC.